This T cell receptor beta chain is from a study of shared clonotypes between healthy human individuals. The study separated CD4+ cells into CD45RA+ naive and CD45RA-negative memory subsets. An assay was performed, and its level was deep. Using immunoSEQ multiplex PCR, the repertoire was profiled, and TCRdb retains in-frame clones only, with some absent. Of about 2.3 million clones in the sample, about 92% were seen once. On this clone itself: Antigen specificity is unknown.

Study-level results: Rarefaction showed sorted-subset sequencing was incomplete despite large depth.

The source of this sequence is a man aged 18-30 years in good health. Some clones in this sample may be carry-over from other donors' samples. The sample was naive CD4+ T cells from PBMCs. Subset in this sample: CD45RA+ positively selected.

Here the CDR3 DNA reads TGTGCCAGCAGTTTATTTCCTAGCGGGAGGGATGAGACCCAGTACTTC. Its translation is CASSLFPSGRDETQYF. This chain connects TRBV27 to TRBJ2-5, with TRBD2 matching over 12 bases. The CDR3 runs to 16 residues. Germline trimming cut 1 base from V and 5 bases from J; bases unmatched to any gene: 5. The germline V gene encodes CDR1 MNHEY and CDR2 SMNVEV (reference sequence).